The 18 T cell receptor beta chains below all came from one sample that was sequenced in a study of T cells in Graves' hyperthyroidism and ophthalmopathy (dated by TCRdb to the late 2010s). The library was prepared using multiplex PCR. This sample was sequenced with an Illumina HiSeq 2000. The TCR beta CDR3 regions were amplified from the RNA transcripts. The TCR CDR3 was subjected to a first round of RT-PCR using the HTBI primer set and the Qiagen OneStep RT-PCR kit. The public reads were reprocessed in TCRdb via fastp at Q25 and MiXCR, keeping in-frame beta chains. Rows merge per CDR3 protein into single entries with the most common DNA and genes. In all, the sample holds approximately 520,000 distinct CDR3 sequences, and approximately 24% of those were seen once. 11% of the sample goes to the ten largest clones. Sequencing input: blood. The receptor source for this set is a woman aged 25 to 39 with Graves' ophthalmopathy.

The table lists this clonotype with many counts. The rearrangement links TRBV20-1 to TRBJ2-7; 8 positions agree with TRBD2. This CDR3 comprises 15 residues. V was clipped by 6 bases and J by 4 bases; unmatched bases: 14. Germline-derived CDR1 and CDR2 are DFQATT and SNEGSKA (reference sequence). CDR3 amino acids: CSADWDSGTRYEQYF. In nucleotides, the CDR3 is TGCAGTGCCGATTGGGACTCCGGGACTAGGTACGAGCAGTACTTC.

The table lists this clonotype with many counts. Because the CDR3's place on the DNA is in doubt, the DNA is left out and the CDR3 is given as listed by TCRdb. V gene TRBV12-3 or TRBV12-4 combines with J gene TRBJ1-2; the table's D call of TRBD1 was not tested on the DNA. The CDR3 length is 12 residues, termini included. This CDR3 reads CASSFFGQGYTF.

This clonotype was found a few times. This rearrangement joins TRBV9 to TRBJ1-5, with D possibly TRBD1 on 5 matching bases. V was cut by 3 bases and J by 1 base, with 11 bases left in between. Per the germline V gene, CDR1 is SGDLS and CDR2 is YYNGEE. This CDR3 is built from 15 residues. CDR3 in DNA: TGTGCCAGCAGCGCGGGGGGTGGGAGCAATCAGCCCCAGCATTTT. Translation gives CASSAGGGSNQPQHF.

This clonotype was detected ten times or more. The chain couples TRBV7-6 to TRBJ1-2; no clear D. Germline lookup yields CDR1 SGHVS and CDR2 FNYEAQ. This CDR3 is built from 14 residues. V was clipped by 1 base and J by 4 bases, with 10 bases between them. The CDR3 here is CASSLDRSGYGYTF. In nucleotides, the CDR3 is TGTGCCAGCAGCTTAGATAGGTCGGGCTATGGCTACACCTTC.

Remarks on this clonotype: A much more abundant neighbour one base away suggests this may be a read error. Because the CDR3 is missing its conserved closing phenylalanine or tryptophan, this is likely a read error. CDR3 sequence (DNA): TGCGCCAGCAGCCCACAGGGGGGAACCGGGGAGCTGTTTGTT. Residues: CASSPQGGTGELFV. The V call is TRBV5-1, the J call TRBJ2-2, with 8 nucleotides matching TRBD1. With V trimmed by 4 bases and J by 5 bases, 4 bases remained unmatched. The CDR3 covers 14 residues. Germline assignment: CDR1 SGHRS and CDR2 YFSETQ.

The J gene is TRBJ2-7, the V gene TRBV12-3 or TRBV12-4; D not resolved. The CDR3 has 13 amino acids. Trimming pared 3 bases from V and 2 bases from J, leaving 8 bases between. The CDR3 loop reads CASSFDNPYEQYF. CDR3 coding DNA: TGTGCCAGCAGTTTCGACAACCCCTACGAGCAGTACTTC.

Ten or more counts support this clonotype. The rearrangement joins TRBV11-3 to TRBJ2-7; no clear D gene. This CDR3 spans 13 amino acids. Trimming removed 2 bases from V and 6 bases from J, with 11 bases in between. Germline V CDR1 and CDR2: SGHNT, YENEEA. CDR3 nucleotide sequence: TGTGCCAGCAGCTTATACTTGACGAGCGAGCAGTACTTC. Protein: CASSLYLTSEQYF.

The table lists this clonotype with a few counts. The chain carries TRBV10-3 and TRBJ2-7; D could derive from TRBD1 or TRBD2 (5 bases each). The CDR3 consists of 14 residues. Germline V CDR1 and CDR2: ENHRY, SYGVKD. Trimming removed 5 bases at V and 1 base at J, with 12 bases between. The CDR3 region has the DNA TGTGCCATCAGTCGCCGGGACGGTTCCTACGAGCAGTACTTC. Translating gives CAISRRDGSYEQYF.

This clonotype has a handful of counts. The genes are TRBV11-2 and TRBJ2-5; D tentatively fits TRBD1 or TRBD2 (6 bases each). Looked up from germline, CDR1 is SGHAT and CDR2 is FQNNGV. V was trimmed by 5 bases and J by 5 bases, leaving 30 bases between them. The CDR3 is 19 amino acids. The CDR3 loop reads CASSPTHGGGSQGRETQYF. DNA for the CDR3: TGTGCCAGCAGCCCGACCCACGGTGGGGGGTCACAGGGAAGGGAGACCCAGTACTTC.

The J gene is TRBJ2-2, the V gene TRBV6-1; D perhaps matches TRBD1 (6 bases). V was trimmed by 7 bases and J by 0 bases, leaving 9 bases between them. CDR1 and CDR2 from the germline V gene are MNHNS and SASEGT. The CDR3 sequence is 14 residues long. The CDR3 here is CASKGQTNTGELFF. DNA of the CDR3: TGTGCCAGCAAGGGACAAACGAACACCGGGGAGCTGTTTTTT.

The sample holds many counts of this clonotype. The chain links TRBV19 to TRBJ1-1; D might be TRBD1 (5 bases). This CDR3 has 14 residues. The V end was cut by 5 bases, the J end by 6 bases, with 16 bases between. The germline gives CDR1 LNHDA, CDR2 SQIVND (reference sequence). The CDR3 reads CASSPGAGRAEAFF. The CDR3 coding sequence is TGTGCCAGTAGTCCCGGGGCAGGGCGCGCTGAAGCTTTCTTT.

This clonotype appeared many times. The chain carries TRBV30 and TRBJ2-2; D is unresolved. In germline, CDR1 is GTSNPN, CDR2 SVGIG (reference sequence). This CDR3 contains 14 residues. V was trimmed by 3 bases and J by 4 bases, leaving 12 bases between them. The CDR3 coding sequence is TGTGCCTGGAGATTGCTGGCCTTCACCGGGGAGCTGTTTTTT. This sequence encodes CAWRLLAFTGELFF.

This clonotype was seen at least ten times. The chain has TRBV19 and TRBJ1-1; no reliable D call. V lost 3 bases and J 0 bases, leaving 8 bases between the germline ends. The CDR3 spans 14 residues. Germline assignment: CDR1 LNHDA and CDR2 SQIVND (reference sequence). CDR3 protein: CASSMGTMNTEAFF. CDR3 nucleotides: TGTGCCAGTAGTATGGGCACCATGAACACTGAAGCTTTCTTT.

This clonotype was seen ten or more times. The V call is TRBV19, the J call TRBJ1-1; a possible D gene is TRBD1 (6 bases). Germline V lookup: CDR1 LNHDA, CDR2 SQIVND (reference sequence). This CDR3 region has 14 residues. V was cut by 7 bases and J by 3 bases, with 15 bases left in between. CDR3 sequence: CASIKGGLDTEAFF. CDR3 coding DNA: TGTGCCAGTATCAAGGGGGGTTTGGACACTGAAGCTTTCTTT.

The J gene is TRBJ2-7, the V gene TRBV6-5, with 10 bases lining up with TRBD1. The CDR3 loop spans 14 amino acids. CDR1 MNHEY and CDR2 SVGAGI come from the germline V gene. Trimming at V came to 2 bases and at J to 3 bases, leaving 1 base not matched to a gene. The CDR3 reads CASSYGQGVYEQYF. The DNA for the CDR3 is TGTGCCAGCAGTTACGGACAGGGGGTCTACGAGCAGTACTTC.

This clonotype was seen at least ten times. The chain is built from TRBV28 and TRBJ1-2; D is perhaps TRBD1 (6 bases). The CDR3 covers 12 residues. In germline, CDR1 is MDHEN, CDR2 SYDVKM. V dropped 8 bases and J dropped 5 bases, with 12 bases sitting between them. CDR3 nucleotides: TGTGCCAGCGCCGGGACAATTTATGGCTACACCTTC. Translating gives CASAGTIYGYTF.

This clonotype was detected ten times or more. This rearrangement joins TRBV6-2 or TRBV6-3 to TRBJ1-5; D is unclear. The CDR3 runs 13 residues. CDR1 and CDR2 from the germline V gene are MNHEY and SVGEGT. Trimming took off 5 bases at V and 4 bases at J, with 9 bases between the two ends. The CDR3 loop reads CASSARSNQPQHF. CDR3 coding DNA: TGTGCCAGCAGTGCCCGATCGAATCAGCCCCAGCATTTT.

V and J are TRBV19 and TRBJ2-5, with 8 positions matching TRBD1. Trimming took 1 base from V and 5 from J; bases not matched to a gene: 6. Germline V gene lookup returns CDR1 LNHDA and CDR2 SQIVND (reference sequence). The CDR3 covers 15 residues. The CDR3 sequence: CASSIGGQGLETQYF. The CDR3 DNA reads TGTGCCAGTAGTATAGGCGGACAGGGATTGGAGACCCAGTACTTC.